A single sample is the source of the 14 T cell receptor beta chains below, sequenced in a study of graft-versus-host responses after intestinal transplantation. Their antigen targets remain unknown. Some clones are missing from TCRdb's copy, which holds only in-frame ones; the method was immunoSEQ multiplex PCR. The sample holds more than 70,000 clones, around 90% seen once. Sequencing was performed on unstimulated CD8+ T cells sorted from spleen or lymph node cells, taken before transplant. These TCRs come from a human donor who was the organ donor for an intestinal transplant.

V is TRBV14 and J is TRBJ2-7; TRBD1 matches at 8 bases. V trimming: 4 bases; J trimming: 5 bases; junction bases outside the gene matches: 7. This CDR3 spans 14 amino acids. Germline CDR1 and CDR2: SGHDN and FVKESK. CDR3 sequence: CASSRVDRGHEQYF. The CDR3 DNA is TGTGCCAGCAGCCGGGTTGACAGGGGCCACGAGCAGTACTTC. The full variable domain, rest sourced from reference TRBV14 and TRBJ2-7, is EAGVTQFPSHSVIEKGQTVTLRCDPISGHDNLYWYRRVMGKEIKFLLHFVKESKQDESGMPNNRFLAERTGGTYSTLKVQPAELEDSGVYFCASSRVDRGHEQYFGPGTRLTVT.

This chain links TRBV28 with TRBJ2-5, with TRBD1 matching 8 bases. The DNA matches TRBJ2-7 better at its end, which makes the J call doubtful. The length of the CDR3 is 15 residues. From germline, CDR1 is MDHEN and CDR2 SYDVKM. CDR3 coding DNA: TGTGCCAGCAGTAACACCGGGACAGGAGTCTACGAGCAGTACTTC. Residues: CASSNTGTGVYEQYF.

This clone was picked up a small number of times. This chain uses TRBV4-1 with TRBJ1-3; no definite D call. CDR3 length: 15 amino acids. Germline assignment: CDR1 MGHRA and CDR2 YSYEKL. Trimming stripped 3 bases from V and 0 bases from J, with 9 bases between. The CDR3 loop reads CASSQRVISGNTIYF. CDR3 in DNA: TGCGCCAGCAGCCAGCGGGTTATCTCTGGAAACACCATATATTTT.

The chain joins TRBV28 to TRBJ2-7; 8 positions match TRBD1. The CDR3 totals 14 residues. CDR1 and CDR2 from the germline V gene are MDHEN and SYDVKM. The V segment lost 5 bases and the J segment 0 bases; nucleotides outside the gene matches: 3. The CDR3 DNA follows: TGTGCCAGCAGTCGACAGGGGAGCTCCTACGAGCAGTACTTC. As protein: CASSRQGSSYEQYF. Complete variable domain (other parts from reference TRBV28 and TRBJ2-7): DVKVTQSSRYLVKRTGEKVFLECVQDMDHENMFWYRQDPGLGLRLIYFSYDVKMKEKGDIPEGYSVSREKKERFSLILESASTNQTSMYLCASSRQGSSYEQYFGPGTRLTVT.

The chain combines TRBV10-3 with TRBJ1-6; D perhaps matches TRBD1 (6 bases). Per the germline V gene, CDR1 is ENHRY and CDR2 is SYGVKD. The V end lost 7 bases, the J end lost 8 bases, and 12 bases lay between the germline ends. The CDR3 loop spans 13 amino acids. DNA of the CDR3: TGTGCCATCAAAACAGGGATCGATTCACCCCTCCACTTT. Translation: CAIKTGIDSPLHF.

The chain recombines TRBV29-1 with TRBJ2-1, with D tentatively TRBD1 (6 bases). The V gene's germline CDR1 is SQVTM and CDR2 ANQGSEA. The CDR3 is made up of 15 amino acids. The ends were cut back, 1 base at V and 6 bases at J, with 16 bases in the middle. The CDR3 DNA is TGCAGCGTTGAAGGGGGCTGGGACAACCTCAATGAGCAGTTCTTC. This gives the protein CSVEGGWDNLNEQFF.

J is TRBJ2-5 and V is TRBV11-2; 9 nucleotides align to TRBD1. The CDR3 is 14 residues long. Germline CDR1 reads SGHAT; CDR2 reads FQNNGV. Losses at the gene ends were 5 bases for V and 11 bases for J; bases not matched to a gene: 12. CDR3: CASSPYRGRREQYF. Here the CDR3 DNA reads TGTGCCAGCAGCCCCTACAGGGGGCGGAGGGAGCAGTACTTC.

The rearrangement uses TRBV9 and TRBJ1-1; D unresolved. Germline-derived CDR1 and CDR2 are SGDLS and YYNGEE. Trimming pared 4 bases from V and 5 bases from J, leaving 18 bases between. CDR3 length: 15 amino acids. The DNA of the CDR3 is TGTGCCAGCAGCCCCTGGGAGGGAAGCAAAACTGAAGCTTTCTTT. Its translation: CASSPWEGSKTEAFF.

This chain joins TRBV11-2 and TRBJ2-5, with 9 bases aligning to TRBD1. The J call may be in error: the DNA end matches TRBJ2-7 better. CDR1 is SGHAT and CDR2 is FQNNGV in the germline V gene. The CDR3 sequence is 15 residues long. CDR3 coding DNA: TGTGCCAGCAGCTTTGGACAGGGGAGCTCCTACGAGCAGTACTTC. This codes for CASSFGQGSSYEQYF.

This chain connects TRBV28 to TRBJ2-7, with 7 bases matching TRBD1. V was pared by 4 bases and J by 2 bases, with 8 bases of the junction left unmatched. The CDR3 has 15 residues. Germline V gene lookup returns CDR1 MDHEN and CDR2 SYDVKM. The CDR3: CASSSRDSTAYEQYF. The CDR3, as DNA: TGTGCCAGCAGTTCCCGGGACAGCACTGCCTACGAGCAGTACTTC.

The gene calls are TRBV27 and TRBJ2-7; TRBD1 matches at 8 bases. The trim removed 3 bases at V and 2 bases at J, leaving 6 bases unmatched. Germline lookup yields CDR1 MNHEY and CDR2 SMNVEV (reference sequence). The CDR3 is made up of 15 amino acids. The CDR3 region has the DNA TGTGCCAGCAGTTTGTCAGGGGGCCTAGCCTACGAGCAGTACTTC. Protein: CASSLSGGLAYEQYF.

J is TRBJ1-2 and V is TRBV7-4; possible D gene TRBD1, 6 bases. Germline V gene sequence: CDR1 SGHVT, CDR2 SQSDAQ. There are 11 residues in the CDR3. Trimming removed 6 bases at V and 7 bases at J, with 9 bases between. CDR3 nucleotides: TGTGCCAGCAGTGGCAGGGGTGGCTACACCTTC. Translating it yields CASSGRGGYTF. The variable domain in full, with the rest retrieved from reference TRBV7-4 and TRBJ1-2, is GAGVSQSPRYKVAKRGRDVALRCDSISGHVTLYWYRQTLGQGSEVLTYSQSDAQRDKSGRPSGRFSAERPERSVSTLKIQRTEQGDSAVYLCASSGRGGYTFGSGTRLTVV.

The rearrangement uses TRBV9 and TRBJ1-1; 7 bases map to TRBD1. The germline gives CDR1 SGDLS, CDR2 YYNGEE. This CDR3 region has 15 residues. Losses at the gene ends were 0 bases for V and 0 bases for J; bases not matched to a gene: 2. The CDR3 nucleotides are TGTGCCAGCAGCGTAGAGGGGACAGTGAACACTGAAGCTTTCTTT. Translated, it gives CASSVEGTVNTEAFF.

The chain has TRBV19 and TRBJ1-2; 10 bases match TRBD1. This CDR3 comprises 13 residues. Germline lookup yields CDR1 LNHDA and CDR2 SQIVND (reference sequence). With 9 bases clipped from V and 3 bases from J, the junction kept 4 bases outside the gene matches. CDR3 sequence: CASGQGVDYGYTF. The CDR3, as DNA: TGTGCCAGCGGACAGGGGGTTGACTATGGCTACACCTTC. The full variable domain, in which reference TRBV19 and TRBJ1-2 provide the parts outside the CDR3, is DGGITQSPKYLFRKEGQNVTLSCEQNLNHDAMYWYRQDPGQGLRLIYYSQIVNDFQKGDIAEGYSVSREKKESFPLTVTSAQKNPTAFYLCASGQGVDYGYTFGSGTRLTVV.